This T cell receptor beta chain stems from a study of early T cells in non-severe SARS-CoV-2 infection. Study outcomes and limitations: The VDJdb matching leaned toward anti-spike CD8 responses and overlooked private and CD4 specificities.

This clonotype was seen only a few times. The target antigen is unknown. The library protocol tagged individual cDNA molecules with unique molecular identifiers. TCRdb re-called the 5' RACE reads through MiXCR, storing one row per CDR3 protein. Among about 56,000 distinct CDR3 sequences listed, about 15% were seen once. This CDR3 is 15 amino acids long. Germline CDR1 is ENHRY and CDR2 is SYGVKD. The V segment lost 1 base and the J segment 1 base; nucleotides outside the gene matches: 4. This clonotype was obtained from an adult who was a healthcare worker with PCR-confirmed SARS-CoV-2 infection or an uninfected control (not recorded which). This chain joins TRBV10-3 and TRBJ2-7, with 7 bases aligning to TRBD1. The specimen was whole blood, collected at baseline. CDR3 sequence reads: CAISELGTESYEQYF. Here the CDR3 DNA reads TGTGCCATCAGTGAGTTAGGGACAGAGTCCTACGAGCAGTACTTC.